This T cell receptor beta chain was obtained from a study of blood T cell repertoires in COVID-19. Study-level information: Sources were T cells, B-cell-depleted T cells, or PBMCs; the material itself was cDNA or gDNA.

Profiling relied on immunoSEQ multiplex PCR, and the TCRdb table lists in-frame clones only, not all of them. Of some 210,000 clones in the sample, roughly 78% were seen once. Sample: peripheral blood. This TCR was sampled from a woman in her forties with acute or convalescent COVID-19.

The CDR3 loop reads CSVALKHHSNQPQHF. In DNA form, the CDR3 reads TGCAGCGTTGCCCTTAAACACCATAGCAATCAGCCCCAGCATTTT. V usage is TRBV29-1 and J usage is TRBJ1-5; D is unclear. V lost 4 bases and J lost 0, with 13 bases in between. Per the germline V gene, CDR1 is SQVTM and CDR2 is ANQGSEA. This CDR3 is 15 amino acids long.